This T cell receptor (beta chain) is drawn from a study of T cells in Graves' hyperthyroidism and ophthalmopathy. Amplified regions were TCR beta CDR3 sequences from RNA transcripts. The HTBI set primed first-round TCR CDR3 RT-PCR. Each CDR3 protein gets one entry after TCRdb re-called the multiplex PCR reads with MiXCR. Of a few hundred thousand distinct CDR3 sequences listed, 15% to 18% are singletons. Study observations and caveats: In simple terms, a model built on 13 V-J features told ophthalmopathy apart from stable hyperthyroidism.

This clonotype was found many times. Antigen: not known. CDR3 length: 18 amino acids. CDR1 and CDR2 from the germline V gene are SGHAT and FQNNGV. J was trimmed by 0 bases and V by 0 bases; bases with no gene match: 5. Patients aged 18 to 65 had newly diagnosed hyperthyroidism that had lasted under 2 months. Exclusion followed for patients with uncontrolled infection, other autoimmune disease, pregnancy or lactation. The clonotype was recovered from a young woman with Graves' hyperthyroidism. Sequenced: blood. J is TRBJ2-2 and V is TRBV11-2; TRBD2 agrees at 9 bases. The DNA of the CDR3 is TGTGCCAGCAGCTTAGAGTGGAGCGGGGGGACGAACACCGGGGAGCTGTTTTTT. Translation gives CASSLEWSGGTNTGELFF.